The source of this T cell receptor (beta chain) is a study of cytomegalovirus exposure and HLA in healthy donors. About the research overall: Genotyping showed roughly 77% of over 350 donors falling in the Caucasian-associated ancestry cluster.

V shed 0 bases and J shed 7 bases, with 19 bases lying between them. CDR3 size: 16 residues. Germline assignment: CDR1 MNHEY and CDR2 SMNVEV (reference sequence). 13 Jbeta primers and 60 Vbeta primers were used for the PCR. Study processing details: In a later analysis, 8.5 million to 14 million of about 80 million unique beta chains occurred in at least two donors. This table comes from immunoSEQ multiplex PCR, and its TCRdb copy is limited to in-frame clones, with some not included. V, J and clone size derive from that table, while D and trimming were established from the DNA sequence. The sample yields more than 85,000 clones, about 62% seen once.

The TCR sequence derives from a human donor in good health. The chain uses TRBV27 and TRBJ2-7, with D perhaps TRBD1 (7 bases). The sample comprised PBMCs. The CDR3 reads CASSLSMEGAIREQYF. In DNA, the CDR3 is TGTGCCAGCAGTTTATCGATGGAGGGGGCGATCAGGGAGCAGTACTTC.